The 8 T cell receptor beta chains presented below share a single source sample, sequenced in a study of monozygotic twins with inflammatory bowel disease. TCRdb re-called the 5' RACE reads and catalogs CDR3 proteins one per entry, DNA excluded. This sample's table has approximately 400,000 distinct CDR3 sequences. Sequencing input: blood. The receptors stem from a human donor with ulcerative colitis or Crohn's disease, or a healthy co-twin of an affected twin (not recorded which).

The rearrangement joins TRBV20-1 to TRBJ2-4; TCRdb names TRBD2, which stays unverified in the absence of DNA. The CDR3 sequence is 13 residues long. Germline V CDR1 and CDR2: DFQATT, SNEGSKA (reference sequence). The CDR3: CSAPRELGNIQYF.

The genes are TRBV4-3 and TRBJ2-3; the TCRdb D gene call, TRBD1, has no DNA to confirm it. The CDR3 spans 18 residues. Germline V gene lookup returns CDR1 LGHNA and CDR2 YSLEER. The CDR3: CASSPLLGREGSTDTQYF.

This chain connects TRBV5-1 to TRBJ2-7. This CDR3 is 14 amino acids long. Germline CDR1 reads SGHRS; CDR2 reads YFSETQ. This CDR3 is CASRRFDRKYEQYF.

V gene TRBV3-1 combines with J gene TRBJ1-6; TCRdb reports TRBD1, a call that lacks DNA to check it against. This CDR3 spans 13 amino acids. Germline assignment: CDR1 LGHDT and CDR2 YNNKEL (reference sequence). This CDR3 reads CASRQGPNSPLHF. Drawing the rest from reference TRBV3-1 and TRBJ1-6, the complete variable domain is DTAVSQTPKYLVTQMGNDKSIKCEQNLGHDTMYWYKQDSKKFLKIMFSYNNKELIINETVPNRFSPKSPDKAHLNLHINSLELGDSAVYFCASRQGPNSPLHFGNGTRLTVT.

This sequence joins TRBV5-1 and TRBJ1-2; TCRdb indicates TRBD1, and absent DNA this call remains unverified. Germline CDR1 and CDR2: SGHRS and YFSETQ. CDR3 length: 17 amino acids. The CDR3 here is CASSFRDSFGAGYGYTF.

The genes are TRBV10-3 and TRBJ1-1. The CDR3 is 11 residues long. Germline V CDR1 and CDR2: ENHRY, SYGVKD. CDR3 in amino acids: CAISPGGEAFF.

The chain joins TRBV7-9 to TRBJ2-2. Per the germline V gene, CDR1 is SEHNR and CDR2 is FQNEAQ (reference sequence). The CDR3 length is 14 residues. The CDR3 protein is CASSFTPNTGELFF.

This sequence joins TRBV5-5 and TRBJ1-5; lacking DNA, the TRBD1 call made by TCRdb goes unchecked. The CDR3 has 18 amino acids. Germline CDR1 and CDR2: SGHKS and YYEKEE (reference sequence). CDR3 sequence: CASSVGTETPYSNQPQHF.